What follows are 13 T cell receptor beta chains derived from one specimen sequenced in a study of neoadjuvant nivolumab and ipilimumab in lung cancer. Measured with immunoSEQ multiplex PCR; TCRdb has only the in-frame clones, and not every one. Among about 23,000 clones listed, under 90% were seen once. Sequencing was performed on peripheral blood, taken before neoadjuvant nivolumab, alone or with ipilimumab. The receptor source for this set is an adult with non-small cell lung cancer.

The CDR3 spells CASGVNYGYTF. CDR3 sequence (DNA): TGTGCCAGCGGGGTGAACTATGGCTACACCTTC. This sequence joins TRBV5-8 and TRBJ1-2; D is ambiguous. The V and J ends lost 7 bases and 2 bases respectively, with 6 bases between them. CDR1 and CDR2 (germline): SGHTS, YDEGEE. The CDR3 runs 11 residues.

This sequence joins TRBV5-5 and TRBJ1-2; D is undetermined. Trimming left V 6 bases short and J 0 bases short, with 18 bases between. The V gene's germline CDR1 is SGHKS and CDR2 YYEKEE (reference sequence). This CDR3 contains 16 residues. Here the CDR3 reads CASTFFPAGANYGYTF. The CDR3 region has the DNA TGTGCCAGCACCTTTTTTCCGGCCGGAGCTAACTATGGCTACACCTTC.

The chain links TRBV18 to TRBJ1-2, with a tentative D call TRBD1 (6 bases). The germline gives CDR1 KGHSH, CDR2 LQKENI. V dropped 2 bases and J dropped 4 bases, with 11 bases sitting between them. This CDR3 is built from 14 residues. In nucleotides, the CDR3 is TGTGCCAGCTCACCAAGAACAGGGTCCTATGGCTACACCTTC. Its protein is CASSPRTGSYGYTF. Full variable domain (outside the CDR3, taken from reference TRBV18 and TRBJ1-2): NAGVMQNPRHLVRRRGQEARLRCSPMKGHSHVYWYRQLPEEGLKFMVYLQKENIIDESGMPKERFSAEFPKEGPSILRIQQVVRGDSAAYFCASSPRTGSYGYTFGSGTRLTVV.

This clone was detected a few times. V usage is TRBV9 and J usage is TRBJ2-7; 14 nucleotides agree with TRBD2. Germline CDR1 is SGDLS and CDR2 is YYNGEE. V gave up 0 bases and J gave up 6 bases; unmatched junction bases: 8. There are 17 residues in the CDR3. The CDR3 is CASSVVGTSGGLGEQYF. The CDR3, as DNA: TGTGCCAGCAGCGTAGTGGGGACTAGCGGGGGTCTGGGCGAGCAGTACTTC.

The rearrangement links TRBV7-2 to TRBJ1-5; a possible D gene is TRBD1 (5 bases). Per the germline V gene, CDR1 is SGHTA and CDR2 is FQGNSA. There are 15 residues in the CDR3. V was pared by 1 base and J by 4 bases, with 11 bases between. The CDR3 reads CASSLGVRENQPQHF. CDR3 in DNA: TGTGCCAGCAGCTTAGGAGTCAGGGAGAATCAGCCCCAGCATTTT. The whole variable domain, filled in from reference TRBV7-2 and TRBJ1-5, reads GAGVSQSPSNKVTEKGKDVELRCDPISGHTALYWYRQSLGQGLEFLIYFQGNSAPDKSGLPSDRFSAERTGGSVSTLTIQRTQQEDSAVYLCASSLGVRENQPQHFGDGTRLSIL.

V usage is TRBV15 and J usage is TRBJ1-3; D gene ambiguous. Trimming left V 0 bases short and J 2 bases short, with 11 bases between. CDR3 length: 16 residues. Germline assignment: CDR1 LNHNV and CDR2 YYDKDF (reference sequence). The CDR3 is CATSREKRPPGNTIYF. CDR3 DNA: TGTGCCACCAGCAGAGAAAAACGTCCCCCTGGAAACACCATATATTTT.

J is TRBJ1-2 and V is TRBV9, with 10 positions matching TRBD1. Trimming cost V 2 bases and J 5 bases; bases outside gene matches: 12. This CDR3 contains 17 residues. Germline lookup yields CDR1 SGDLS and CDR2 YYNGEE. In DNA form, the CDR3 reads TGTGCCAGCAGCGTCGGGACAGGGGTCGTCACGGGATATGGCTACACCTTC. As protein: CASSVGTGVVTGYGYTF.

V is TRBV7-9 and J is TRBJ1-1; tentatively, D is TRBD1 (6 bases). The germline V gene encodes CDR1 SEHNR and CDR2 FQNEAQ (reference sequence). The CDR3 loop spans 14 amino acids. V was clipped by 10 bases and J by 7 bases, with 22 bases between them. This CDR3 is CATQEGGRDSEAFF. As DNA, the CDR3 is TGTGCCACCCAGGAAGGGGGGAGAGACAGTGAAGCTTTCTTT.

The gene calls are TRBV30 and TRBJ1-2, with D possibly TRBD1 on 6 matching bases. Germline CDR1 reads GTSNPN; CDR2 reads SVGIG (reference sequence). With 3 bases removed from V and 7 bases from J, the gap between germline ends came to 12 bases. The CDR3 has 12 amino acids. The DNA of the CDR3 is TGTGCCTGGAGAGTCAACAGGGCTGGCTACACCTTC. Amino acid sequence: CAWRVNRAGYTF. Together with reference TRBV30 and TRBJ1-2, the CDR3 gives the full variable domain: SQTIHQWPATLVQPVGSPLSLECTVEGTSNPNLYWYRQAAGRGLQLLFYSVGIGQISSEVPQNLSASRPQDRQFILSSKKLLLSDSGFYLCAWRVNRAGYTFGSGTRLTVV.

The rearrangement uses TRBV11-2 and TRBJ2-1; TRBD2 matches 9 bases. With V trimmed by 4 bases and J by 7 bases, 5 bases remained unmatched. This CDR3 is 14 amino acids long. Germline CDR1 reads SGHAT; CDR2 reads FQNNGV. CDR3 in DNA: TGTGCCAGCAGCTGGGGACTAGCTGGGAATGAGCAGTTCTTC. It yields the protein CASSWGLAGNEQFF.

This CDR3 is CAWLHPGVNTIYF. The CDR3 nucleotides read TGTGCCTGGCTTCACCCTGGGGTAAACACCATATATTTT. The chain joins TRBV30 to TRBJ1-3; no clear D gene. In germline, CDR1 is GTSNPN, CDR2 SVGIG (reference sequence). V dropped 5 bases and J dropped 6 bases, with 14 bases sitting between them. The CDR3 is 13 residues long. Drawing the rest from reference TRBV30 and TRBJ1-3, the complete variable domain is SQTIHQWPATLVQPVGSPLSLECTVEGTSNPNLYWYRQAAGRGLQLLFYSVGIGQISSEVPQNLSASRPQDRQFILSSKKLLLSDSGFYLCAWLHPGVNTIYFGEGSWLTVV.

The DNA for the CDR3 is TGTGCCAGCAGTTATAGTTCCGCTCAGTACTTC. Amino acid sequence: CASSYSSAQYF. The chain recombines TRBV6-5 with TRBJ2-5, with no clear D. Germline CDR1 MNHEY, CDR2 SVGAGI. V was trimmed by 3 bases and J by 11 bases, leaving 10 bases between them. The CDR3 consists of 11 residues.

In its sample, this clone was seen once. This sequence joins TRBV7-6 and TRBJ1-1, with TRBD1 matching over 8 bases. Germline values: CDR1 SGHVS, CDR2 FNYEAQ. CDR3 length equals 13 residues. Losses at the gene ends were 3 bases for V and 10 bases for J; bases not matched to a gene: 7. As DNA, the CDR3 is TGTGCCAGCAGCTTGAATCAGGGGGCTCGAGCTTTCTTT. This gives the protein CASSLNQGARAFF.